This paragraph reports one T cell receptor beta chain. This entry belongs to a study of blood T cell repertoires in COVID-19. The germline V gene encodes CDR1 LGHNT and CDR2 FRNRAP. The CDR3 contains 16 residues. With 5 bases clipped from V and 6 bases from J, the junction kept 13 bases outside the gene matches. Only in-frame clones appear in the TCRdb table, and some are missing; sequencing was by immunoSEQ multiplex PCR. The data show more than 250,000 clones, around nine tenths seen once. The chain carries TRBV12-5 and TRBJ1-2; TRBD1 matches 9 bases. The TCR sequence derives from a young woman who had recovered from COVID-19. The sample was PBMCs or T cells enriched from blood (not recorded which). CDR3 nucleotides: TGTGCTAGTGGTGTCGGATTAGGACAGGGGACCCATGGCTACACCTTC. Amino acid sequence: CASGVGLGQGTHGYTF. The full variable domain, in which reference TRBV12-5 and TRBJ1-2 provide the parts outside the CDR3, is DARVTQTPRHKVTEMGQEVTMRCQPILGHNTVFWYRQTMMQGLELLAYFRNRAPLDDSGMPKDRFSAEMPDATLATLKIQPSEPRDSAVYFCASGVGLGQGTHGYTFGSGTRLTVV.